The 6 T cell receptor beta chains in this list originate from one sample, sequenced in a study of cytomegalovirus exposure and HLA in healthy donors. Libraries were prepared by immunoSEQ multiplex PCR; TCRdb keeps only in-frame clonotypes and omits some of them. This repertoire shows tens of thousands of clones, about 94% found once; its top ten account for about 3.5%. Sequences were obtained from PBMCs. The source of these receptors is a woman between 18 and 29 years old in good health and CMV-seropositive.

The rearrangement joins TRBV2 to TRBJ2-3; D might be TRBD2 (6 bases). Looked up from germline, CDR1 is SNHLY and CDR2 is FYNNEI. The V end was cut by 1 base, the J end by 0 bases, with 8 bases between. The CDR3 is 15 residues long. The CDR3 region is CASSEELASTDTQYF. CDR3 DNA: TGTGCCAGCAGTGAAGAACTAGCTAGCACAGATACGCAGTATTTT.

The chain joins TRBV4-3 to TRBJ2-3; 8 bases are a match to TRBD2. CDR3 size: 15 residues. Germline V lookup: CDR1 LGHNA, CDR2 YSLEER. V lost 4 bases to trimming and J lost 0 bases; unmatched junction nucleotides: 3. The DNA of the CDR3 is TGCGCCAGCAGCCCTCGGGGGGGTAGCACAGATACGCAGTATTTT. Its translation: CASSPRGGSTDTQYF.

The rearrangement links TRBV7-9 to TRBJ2-5, with 15 bases fitting TRBD2. The CDR3 covers 19 residues. Germline V lookup: CDR1 SEHNR, CDR2 FQNEAQ (reference sequence). Trimming cost V 6 bases and J 0 bases; bases outside gene matches: 11. The CDR3 loop is CASRPPGTSGGPDQETQYF. The CDR3 DNA sequence: TGTGCCAGCAGGCCCCCTGGGACTAGCGGGGGGCCAGACCAAGAGACCCAGTACTTC.

The chain combines TRBV5-5 with TRBJ1-6; 8 bases match TRBD1. This CDR3 is 15 amino acids long. Per the germline V gene, CDR1 is SGHKS and CDR2 is YYEKEE (reference sequence). The V segment lost 2 bases and the J segment 10 bases; nucleotides outside the gene matches: 8. DNA of the CDR3: TGTGCCAGCAGCTTCCGCGGGACAGGCGGCTCACCCCTCCACTTT. Its translation is CASSFRGTGGSPLHF.

The rearrangement links TRBV5-1 to TRBJ2-2; 9 nucleotides align to TRBD2. This CDR3 comprises 16 residues. The germline V gene encodes CDR1 SGHRS and CDR2 YFSETQ. The J segment lost 2 bases and the V segment lost 1 base, leaving 3 bases of the junction unmatched. The CDR3 loop is CASSLRGGDNTGELFF. CDR3 nucleotide sequence: TGCGCCAGCAGCTTGCGCGGGGGGGATAACACCGGGGAGCTGTTTTTT.

This sequence joins TRBV9 and TRBJ2-7, with a possible D match to TRBD1 (9 bases). The CDR3 spans 17 residues. Germline CDR1 and CDR2: SGDLS and YYNGEE. Between the trimmed V and J ends, which lost 0 bases and 1 base, there was a span of 17 bases. CDR3 sequence: CASSVGPGGTGSYEQYF. The DNA of the CDR3 is TGTGCCAGCAGCGTAGGTCCGGGAGGGACAGGGTCCTACGAGCAGTACTTC.